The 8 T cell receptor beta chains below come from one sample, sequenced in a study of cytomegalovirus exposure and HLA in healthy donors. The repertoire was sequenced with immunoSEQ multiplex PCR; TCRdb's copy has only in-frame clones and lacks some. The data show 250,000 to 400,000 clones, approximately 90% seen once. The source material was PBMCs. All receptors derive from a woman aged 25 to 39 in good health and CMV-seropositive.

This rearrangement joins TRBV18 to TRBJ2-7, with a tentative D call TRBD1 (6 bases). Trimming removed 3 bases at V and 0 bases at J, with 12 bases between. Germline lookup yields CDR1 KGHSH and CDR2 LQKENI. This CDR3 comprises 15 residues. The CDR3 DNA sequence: TGTGCCAGCTCACCCCGGGACATTCTCTCCTACGAGCAGTACTTC. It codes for CASSPRDILSYEQYF.

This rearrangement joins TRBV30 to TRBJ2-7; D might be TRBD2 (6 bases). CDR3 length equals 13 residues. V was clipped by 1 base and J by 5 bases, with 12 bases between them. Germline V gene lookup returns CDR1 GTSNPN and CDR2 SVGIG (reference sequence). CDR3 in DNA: TGTGCCTGGAGTGGTGGGACTGGCCACGAGCAGTACTTC. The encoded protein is CAWSGGTGHEQYF.

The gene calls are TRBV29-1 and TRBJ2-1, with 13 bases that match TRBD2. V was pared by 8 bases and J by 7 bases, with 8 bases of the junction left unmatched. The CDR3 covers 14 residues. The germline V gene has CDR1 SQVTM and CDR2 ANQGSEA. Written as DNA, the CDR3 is TGCAGCATAACTAGCGGGGGGGCCAGGAATGAGCAGTTCTTC. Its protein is CSITSGGARNEQFF.

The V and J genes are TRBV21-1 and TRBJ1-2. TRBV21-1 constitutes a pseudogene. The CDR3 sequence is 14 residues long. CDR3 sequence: CASRQDPDSEGYTF. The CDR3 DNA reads TGTGCCAGCCGCCAAGACCCTGACTCGGAAGGCTACACCTTC.

DNA of the CDR3: TGTGCCAGCAGTTTCCCAGACAGACCCAATGAGCAGTTCTTC. Translation gives CASSFPDRPNEQFF. The chain carries TRBV27 and TRBJ2-1; the D gene is possibly TRBD1 (5 bases). This CDR3 is 14 amino acids long. Trimming pared 3 bases from V and 6 bases from J, leaving 12 bases between. Looked up from germline, CDR1 is MNHEY and CDR2 is SMNVEV (reference sequence).

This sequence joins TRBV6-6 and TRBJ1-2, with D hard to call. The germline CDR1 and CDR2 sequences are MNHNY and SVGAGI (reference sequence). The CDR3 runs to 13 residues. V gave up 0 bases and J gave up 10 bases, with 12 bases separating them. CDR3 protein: CASSYSAGVVYTF. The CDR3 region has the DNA TGTGCCAGCAGTTACTCGGCCGGAGTCGTCTACACCTTC.

Here the CDR3 reads CASSYGSWKDTQYF. The CDR3 DNA is TGTGCCAGCAGTTACGGGAGTTGGAAAGATACGCAGTATTTT. The V gene is TRBV6-5, the J gene TRBJ2-3; weak D call: TRBD2 (5 bases). From germline, CDR1 is MNHEY and CDR2 SVGAGI. The CDR3 covers 14 residues. V shed 2 bases and J shed 5 bases, with 11 bases lying between them.

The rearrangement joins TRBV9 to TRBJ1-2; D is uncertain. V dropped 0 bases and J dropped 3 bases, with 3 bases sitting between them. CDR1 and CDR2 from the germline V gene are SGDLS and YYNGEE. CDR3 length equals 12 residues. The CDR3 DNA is TGTGCCAGCAGCGTAGACCACTATGGCTACACCTTC. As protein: CASSVDHYGYTF.